Presented here are 16 T cell receptor beta chains from one specimen sequenced in a study of T-cell memory formation after mild COVID-19. TCRdb itself ran the 5' RACE reads through MiXCR, one entry per CDR3 protein. This table has around 300,000 distinct CDR3 sequences, approximately 20% appearing once. Specimen: PBMCs or a T cell subset sorted from them (not recorded which). The source of these receptors is a man younger than 35 who had mild COVID-19 (a few samples of this study predate the infection). Cell type and time point are not known.

In this sample, this clonotype turned up many times. The V and J genes are TRBV4-3 and TRBJ1-2; unclear D gene. Trimming shortened V by 1 base and J by 4 bases, and 7 bases separated the two germline ends. The CDR3 spans 13 residues. CDR1 is LGHNA, CDR2 YSLEER, per germline. The CDR3, as DNA: TGCGCCAGCAGCCAAGGGGTTACCTATGGCTACACCTTC. Protein product: CASSQGVTYGYTF.

The V gene is TRBV7-6, the J gene TRBJ1-1, with 8 bases matching TRBD1. The length of the CDR3 is 14 residues. The V gene's germline CDR1 is SGHVS and CDR2 FNYEAQ. The V segment lost 6 bases and the J segment 4 bases; nucleotides outside the gene matches: 7. The CDR3 DNA follows: TGTGCCAGCAGTAGACAGGGGTCAGGCACTGAAGCTTTCTTT. Encoded protein: CASSRQGSGTEAFF.

There are a few counts of this clonotype. J is TRBJ2-3 and V is TRBV6-5; no clear D gene. Germline CDR1 reads MNHEY; CDR2 reads SVGAGI. V was shortened by 7 bases and J by 1 base, with 9 bases between the two germline ends. The CDR3 spans 13 residues. CDR3 amino acids: CASTGSRTDTQYF. The CDR3, as DNA: TGTGCCAGCACCGGGTCCCGCACAGATACGCAGTATTTT.

J is TRBJ1-2 and V is TRBV6-5, with D possibly matching TRBD1 (6 bases). This CDR3 has 15 amino acids. The germline V and J ends were trimmed by 6 bases and 4 bases, with 18 bases remaining between them. The germline CDR1 and CDR2 sequences are MNHEY and SVGAGI. CDR3 sequence (DNA): TGTGCCAGCAGCAAGGTCGGAGGGGGGACCTATGGCTACACCTTC. Residues: CASSKVGGGTYGYTF.

The chain is built from TRBV28 and TRBJ2-5; D may be TRBD2 (5 bases). V was cut by 8 bases and J by 5 bases, with 15 bases left in between. Germline-derived CDR1 and CDR2 are MDHEN and SYDVKM. This CDR3 contains 13 residues. The CDR3 DNA reads as TGTGCCAGCTACGGGGAGCCCGGGGAGACCCAGTACTTC. The encoded protein is CASYGEPGETQYF.

This clonotype was seen a handful of times. The rearrangement uses TRBV7-2 and TRBJ2-5; tentatively, D is TRBD2 (7 bases). CDR3 length: 14 amino acids. CDR1 SGHTA and CDR2 FQGNSA come from the germline V gene. With 1 base removed from V and 6 bases from J, the gap between germline ends came to 12 bases. CDR3 in DNA: TGTGCCAGCAGCTTAGAGGGGGGGCGAAAGACCCAGTACTTC. As protein: CASSLEGGRKTQYF.

Written as DNA, the CDR3 is TGTGCCAGTTCCTGGGGCCAGGGAGGTCATGCACCCCTCCACTTT. Protein sequence: CASSWGQGGHAPLHF. The chain uses TRBV6-5 and TRBJ1-6, with TRBD1 as a possible D gene (5 bases). V was pared by 9 bases and J by 11 bases, with 23 bases between. This CDR3 is 15 amino acids long. Germline lookup yields CDR1 MNHEY and CDR2 SVGAGI.

This clonotype was counted only a few times. The chain recombines TRBV12-3 or TRBV12-4 with TRBJ1-4; TRBD1 is a possible D gene (6 bases). There are 13 residues in the CDR3. The V end was cut by 7 bases, the J end by 5 bases, with 11 bases between. DNA of the CDR3: TGTGCCAGCAAAGGGGGATGGAATGAAAAACTGTTTTTT. It specifies CASKGGWNEKLFF.

The chain employs TRBV12-3 or TRBV12-4 and TRBJ1-4; D not resolved. The V and J ends lost 6 bases and 0 bases respectively, with 11 bases between them. This CDR3 has 15 amino acids. The CDR3 loop is CASSHWEPTNEKLFF. Here the CDR3 DNA reads TGTGCCAGCAGCCATTGGGAACCAACTAATGAAAAACTGTTTTTT.

This clonotype was detected a few times. The chain combines TRBV5-1 with TRBJ1-1, with a possible D match to TRBD1 (6 bases). The CDR3 covers 15 residues. Germline V gene data show CDR1 as SGHRS and CDR2 as YFSETQ. With 2 bases removed from V and 5 bases from J, the gap between germline ends came to 16 bases. CDR3 amino acids: CASSLSGGEDTEAFF. The CDR3 DNA sequence: TGCGCCAGCAGCTTATCGGGGGGCGAGGATACTGAAGCTTTCTTT.

For the CDR3, the DNA is TGCAGTGCCAGGTCTGGGACAGGGGCCCCAGATACGCAGTATTTT. Its translation is CSARSGTGAPDTQYF. The chain recombines TRBV20-1 with TRBJ2-3, with 10 bases lining up with TRBD1. The V and J ends lost 6 bases and 4 bases, in that order; junction bases with no gene match: 10. There are 15 residues in the CDR3. Germline V lookup: CDR1 DFQATT, CDR2 SNEGSKA (reference sequence).

The chain recombines TRBV7-9 with TRBJ1-1; maybe TRBD1 (6 bases). Germline-derived CDR1 and CDR2 are SEHNR and FQNEAQ (reference sequence). V gave up 3 bases and J gave up 11 bases, with 19 bases separating them. The CDR3 contains 14 residues. CDR3 sequence: CASSFLQGHEAAFF. In DNA form, the CDR3 reads TGTGCCAGCAGCTTCCTACAGGGCCATGAAGCGGCTTTCTTT. The full variable domain, in which reference TRBV7-9 and TRBJ1-1 provide the parts outside the CDR3, is DTGVSQNPRHKITKRGQNVTFRCDPISEHNRLYWYRQTLGQGPEFLTYFQNEAQLEKSRLLSDRFSAERPKGSFSTLEIQRTEQGDSAMYLCASSFLQGHEAAFFGQGTRLTVV.

The chain joins TRBV3-1 to TRBJ1-2, with D possibly matching TRBD1 (5 bases). V was clipped by 3 bases and J by 5 bases, with 19 bases between them. The CDR3 contains 16 residues. Germline V gene data show CDR1 as LGHDT and CDR2 as YNNKEL (reference sequence). The CDR3 DNA follows: TGTGCCAGCAGCCAGCCCGGGACCCGGGGTGGTTATGGCTACACCTTC. Translation: CASSQPGTRGGYGYTF.

This clonotype was observed a handful of times. CDR3 sequence reads: CASRGQHHEQYF. The CDR3 region has the DNA TGTGCCAGCAGGGGACAGCACCACGAGCAGTACTTC. The rearrangement links TRBV3-1 to TRBJ2-7; 7 bases align to TRBD1. The CDR3 is made up of 12 amino acids. V shed 6 bases and J 5 bases; nucleotides not matched to a gene: 4. Germline V gives CDR1 LGHDT, CDR2 YNNKEL (reference sequence).

The rearrangement joins TRBV25-1 to TRBJ2-2; D tentatively reads TRBD1 or TRBD2 (5 bases each). Trimming shortened V by 1 base and J by 6 bases, and 9 bases separated the two germline ends. The CDR3 loop spans 14 amino acids. Germline CDR1 MGHDK, CDR2 SYGVNS. CDR3 protein: CASSEWRGAGELFF. CDR3 nucleotides: TGTGCCAGCAGTGAATGGCGAGGGGCCGGGGAGCTGTTTTTT. Combining the CDR3 with reference TRBV25-1 and TRBJ2-2 gives the whole variable domain EADIYQTPRYLVIGTGKKITLECSQTMGHDKMYWYQQDPGMELHLIHYSYGVNSTEKGDLSSESTVSRIRTEHFPLTLESARPSHTSQYLCASSEWRGAGELFFGEGSRLTVL.

The rearrangement links TRBV27 to TRBJ1-1, with TRBD1 matching over 7 bases. Trimming removed 4 bases from V and 0 bases from J; junction bases left unmatched: 5. The germline gives CDR1 MNHEY, CDR2 SMNVEV (reference sequence). The CDR3 extends over 15 amino acids. CDR3: CASSSDRPLNTEAFF. The DNA of the CDR3 is TGTGCCAGCAGTTCGGACAGGCCACTGAACACTGAAGCTTTCTTT.